This TCR beta chain was recovered during a study of CD4+ T cells in melanoma. Study observations and caveats: A reported correlation linked neoantigen-specific CD4+ T cells to CD8+, macrophage and B cell function. Reportedly, melanoma neoantigen-specific CD4+ T cells showed varied differentiation states.

About this clone itself: Its antigen is undetermined.

Produced via immunoSEQ multiplex PCR; TCRdb's table is partial and in-frame only. This repertoire shows 110,000 to 150,000 clones, roughly 91% found once; its top ten account for approximately 1.5%. Per germline, CDR1 MNHNS and CDR2 SASEGT. V gave up 6 bases and J gave up 5 bases, with 14 bases separating them. The CDR3 covers 15 residues. V and J are TRBV6-1 and TRBJ1-6, with D hard to call. This clonotype was sampled from a human donor with melanoma. The DNA for the CDR3 is TGTGCCAGCAGGGCCCTAGAGCAGAATAATTCACCCCTCCACTTT. This gives the protein CASRALEQNNSPLHF.